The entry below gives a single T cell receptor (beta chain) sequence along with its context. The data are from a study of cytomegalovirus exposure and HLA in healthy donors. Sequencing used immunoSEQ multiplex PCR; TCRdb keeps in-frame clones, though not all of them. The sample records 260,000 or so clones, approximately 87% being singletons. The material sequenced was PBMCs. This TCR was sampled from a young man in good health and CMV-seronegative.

The CDR3 here is CASGTGEAFF. In nucleotides, the CDR3 is TGTGCCAGCGGGACAGGGGAAGCTTTCTTT. V gene TRBV2 combines with J gene TRBJ1-1; 9 nucleotides agree with TRBD1. The CDR3 is 10 residues long. CDR1 is SNHLY and CDR2 is FYNNEI in the germline V gene. V was pared by 8 bases and J by 8 bases, with 0 bases of the junction left unmatched.